The 12 T cell receptor beta chains in this list originate from one sample, sequenced in a study. Amplification of TRBV12-4/TRBJ1-2 clonotypes used adaptor-ligated barcode primers. TCRdb reprocessed the multiplex PCR reads with MiXCR, giving one entry per CDR3 protein. The repertoire holds under 2,000 distinct CDR3 sequences, with around 4.5% as singletons. Sample: naive CD4+ T cells sorted from blood. Subset reported: naive CD4+ T cells, CD4+CD45RA+CD25-. These receptors were taken from a female donor with breast cancer.

As for this clonotype: With a much larger clone just one base away, this may be a read error. The chain is built from TRBV12-3 or TRBV12-4 and TRBJ1-2, with D unresolved. Trimming stripped 5 bases from V and 4 bases from J, with 14 bases between. The CDR3 contains 14 residues. The CDR3 DNA sequence: TGTGCCAGCAGTGCCGGTAAGGATAGCTATGGCTACACCTTC. It yields the protein CASSAGKDSYGYTF.

This clonotype showed up just a few times. It may be a read error: a sequence one base away is much more abundant. V and J are TRBV12-3 or TRBV12-4 and TRBJ1-2; D is possibly TRBD1 (5 bases). V lost 10 bases, J lost 2 bases, and 14 bases lay in between. The CDR3 length is 13 residues. In nucleotides, the CDR3 is TGTGCCAACAGCCCGGGGACCAACTATGGCTACACCTTC. Residues: CANSPGTNYGYTF.

By share, this clonotype ranks as medium-sized. Here the CDR3 DNA reads TGTGCCAGCAGGGACAGGGCTTATGGCTACACCTTC. Its translation is CASRDRAYGYTF. V usage is TRBV12-3 or TRBV12-4 and J usage is TRBJ1-2, with TRBD1 matching over 8 bases. This CDR3 has 12 amino acids. V was clipped by 6 bases and J by 5 bases; unmatched bases: 2.

This clonotype qualifies as large. The chain employs TRBV12-3 or TRBV12-4 and TRBJ1-2; D gene ambiguous. V dropped 3 bases and J dropped 6 bases, with 17 bases sitting between them. The CDR3 length is 15 residues. CDR3 region: CASSFGGPVLNGYTF. As DNA, the CDR3 is TGTGCCAGCAGTTTCGGAGGTCCCGTCCTAAATGGCTACACCTTC.

This clonotype rates as medium-sized (0.01 to 0.1%). The chain is built from TRBV12-3 or TRBV12-4 and TRBJ1-2; D perhaps matches TRBD1 (6 bases). The V gene lost 5 bases and the J gene lost 1 base, with 14 bases spanning the gap. The CDR3 has 15 residues. DNA for the CDR3: TGTGCCAGCAGTCCCACAGGGTGGCGTAACTATGGCTACACCTTC. This translates into CASSPTGWRNYGYTF.

There are many counts of this clonotype. V is TRBV12-3 or TRBV12-4 and J is TRBJ1-2; D unresolved. The CDR3 has 13 amino acids. V was pared by 6 bases and J by 4 bases, with 12 bases between. CDR3 residues: CASSPRTSYGYTF. CDR3 DNA sequence: TGTGCCAGCAGCCCCAGAACCTCCTATGGCTACACCTTC.

This clonotype was found a few times. The gene calls are TRBV12-3 or TRBV12-4 and TRBJ1-2, with 7 nucleotides matching TRBD1. The CDR3 is 11 amino acids. The ends lost 7 bases at V and 8 bases at J; junction bases unmatched: 4. The CDR3 sequence: CASTRQGGYTF. The CDR3 DNA follows: TGTGCCAGCACCAGACAGGGAGGCTACACCTTC.

This clonotype is labeled medium-sized. The rearrangement joins TRBV12-3 or TRBV12-4 to TRBJ1-2, with TRBD1 as a possible D gene (6 bases). Trimming cost V 1 base and J 4 bases, with 13 bases left between them. The CDR3 extends over 15 amino acids. The DNA of the CDR3 is TGTGCCAGCAGTTTAGGGGCAGGGGCTGCCTATGGCTACACCTTC. Amino acid sequence: CASSLGAGAAYGYTF.

The chain has TRBV12-3 or TRBV12-4 and TRBJ1-2; unclear D gene. The CDR3 is 14 residues long. V lost 2 bases and J lost 2, with 9 bases in between. CDR3 nucleotides: TGTGCCAGCAGTTTATGGACGAACAACTATGGCTACACCTTC. This translates into CASSLWTNNYGYTF.

This clonotype was recorded a few times. The chain employs TRBV12-3 or TRBV12-4 and TRBJ1-2, with D uncertain. V gave up 5 bases and J gave up 3 bases, with 7 bases separating them. This CDR3 is 12 amino acids long. For the CDR3, the DNA is TGTGCCAGCAGTCCCGGGGACTATGGCTACACCTTC. Protein sequence: CASSPGDYGYTF.

This clonotype is medium-sized within its sample. The chain links TRBV12-3 or TRBV12-4 to TRBJ1-2; 9 bases line up with TRBD1. This CDR3 comprises 14 residues. V trimming: 6 bases; J trimming: 4 bases; junction bases outside the gene matches: 6. The CDR3 nucleotides read TGTGCCAGCAGGGGAGGGACAGGGATCTATGGCTACACCTTC. It is translated as CASRGGTGIYGYTF.

This clonotype is medium-sized (0.01 to 0.1%) by share. This chain connects TRBV12-3 or TRBV12-4 to TRBJ1-2; D remains ambiguous. V shed 6 bases and J shed 9 bases, with 26 bases lying between them. The CDR3 covers 16 residues. CDR3 sequence: CASSPTDLGFPRRYTF. The DNA for the CDR3 is TGTGCCAGCAGCCCTACGGACCTAGGATTTCCGAGACGCTACACCTTC.